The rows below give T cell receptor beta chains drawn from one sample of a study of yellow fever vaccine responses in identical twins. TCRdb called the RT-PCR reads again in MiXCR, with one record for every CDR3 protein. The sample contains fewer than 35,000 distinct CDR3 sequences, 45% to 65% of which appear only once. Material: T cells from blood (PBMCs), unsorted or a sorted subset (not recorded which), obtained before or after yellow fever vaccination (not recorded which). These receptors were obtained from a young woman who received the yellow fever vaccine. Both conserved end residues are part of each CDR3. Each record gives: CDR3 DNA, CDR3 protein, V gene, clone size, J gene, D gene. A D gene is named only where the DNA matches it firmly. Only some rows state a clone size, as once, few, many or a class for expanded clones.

cdr3_nt: TGTGCCAGCAGCCCCAGGCTCTCAAAGGCAGATACGCAGTATTTT
cdr3_aa: CASSPRLSKADTQYF
v_call: TRBV7-6
clone_size: -
j_call: TRBJ2-3
d_call: -

cdr3_nt: TGTGCCAGCAGGGATCAGAGACACTATGGCTACACCTTC
cdr3_aa: CASRDQRHYGYTF
v_call: TRBV13
clone_size: -
j_call: TRBJ1-2
d_call: -

cdr3_nt: TGCAGCTTTGGTAGCGGGAGCTACAATGAGCAGTTCTTC
cdr3_aa: CSFGSGSYNEQFF
v_call: TRBV29-1
clone_size: -
j_call: TRBJ2-1
d_call: TRBD2

cdr3_nt: TGTGCCAGCAGCCCTCCTGGAACTTACTATGGCTACACCTTC
cdr3_aa: CASSPPGTYYGYTF
v_call: TRBV12-3/TRBV12-4
clone_size: -
j_call: TRBJ1-2
d_call: -

cdr3_nt: TGTGCCATCAGCCCTATGGGGGGGGTTACCACTGAAGCTTTCTTT
cdr3_aa: CAISPMGGVTTEAFF
v_call: TRBV10-3
clone_size: few
j_call: TRBJ1-1
d_call: -

cdr3_nt: TGTGCCAGCAGCTCAGAGTCCCTGGTGAACACTGAAGCTTTCTTT
cdr3_aa: CASSSESLVNTEAFF
v_call: TRBV6-1
clone_size: -
j_call: TRBJ1-1
d_call: -

cdr3_nt: TGCGCCAGCAGCTTGGGAGATTGGACAGACACTGAAGCTTTCTTT
cdr3_aa: CASSLGDWTDTEAFF
v_call: TRBV5-1
clone_size: -
j_call: TRBJ1-1
d_call: -

cdr3_nt: TGTGCCAGTAGAGTATCGGGGACAGGGGATTATCAGCCCCAGCATTTT
cdr3_aa: CASRVSGTGDYQPQHF
v_call: TRBV19
clone_size: -
j_call: TRBJ1-5
d_call: TRBD1

cdr3_nt: TGTGCCAGCAGATCGAGTGGGATCTACAATGAGCAGTTCTTC
cdr3_aa: CASRSSGIYNEQFF
v_call: TRBV3-1
clone_size: -
j_call: TRBJ2-1
d_call: -

cdr3_nt: TGTGCCAGCAGCTTAGTACAGGGTTCCTACGAGCAGTACTTC
cdr3_aa: CASSLVQGSYEQYF
v_call: TRBV11-2
clone_size: few
j_call: TRBJ2-7
d_call: -

cdr3_nt: TGTGCCAGTAGTCCCCGAGGCGGGACCAAAAACATTCAGTACTTC
cdr3_aa: CASSPRGGTKNIQYF
v_call: TRBV19
clone_size: -
j_call: TRBJ2-4
d_call: -

cdr3_nt: TGCAGCGTTGAAGGGGACCTCCTGTACGGCTACACCTTC
cdr3_aa: CSVEGDLLYGYTF
v_call: TRBV29-1
clone_size: -
j_call: TRBJ1-2
d_call: -

cdr3_nt: TGTGCCAGCAGTGCGATAGCGATTGGGGGACACAATGAGCAGTTCTTC
cdr3_aa: CASSAIAIGGHNEQFF
v_call: TRBV27
clone_size: -
j_call: TRBJ2-1
d_call: -

cdr3_nt: TGCAGCGTTGAGTCTAAGCCGGCGTCTGATACGCAGTATTTT
cdr3_aa: CSVESKPASDTQYF
v_call: TRBV29-1
clone_size: -
j_call: TRBJ2-3
d_call: -

cdr3_nt: TGTGCCAGCGGGTTCAGGGCCTATCAGCCCCAGCATTTT
cdr3_aa: CASGFRAYQPQHF
v_call: TRBV6-1
clone_size: -
j_call: TRBJ1-5
d_call: -

cdr3_nt: TGTGCCAGCAGTTTCGGGTTGTCGGTTAATCAGCCCCAGCATTTT
cdr3_aa: CASSFGLSVNQPQHF
v_call: TRBV28
clone_size: -
j_call: TRBJ1-5
d_call: -

cdr3_nt: TGTGCCAGCAACCGGGACAGTAGCAATCAGCCCCAGCATTTT
cdr3_aa: CASNRDSSNQPQHF
v_call: TRBV2
clone_size: -
j_call: TRBJ1-5
d_call: TRBD1

cdr3_nt: TGCAGCGGGGGGACAGGGGACACCGGGGAGCTGTTTTTT
cdr3_aa: CSGGTGDTGELFF
v_call: TRBV29-1
clone_size: -
j_call: TRBJ2-2
d_call: TRBD1

cdr3_nt: TGCGCCAGCAGCACTCGACCCGGACTAGCCAAAAACATTCAGTACTTC
cdr3_aa: CASSTRPGLAKNIQYF
v_call: TRBV5-1
clone_size: once
j_call: TRBJ2-4
d_call: -

cdr3_nt: TGTGCCAGCCGTGCCTGGGGTAGTCTCGACACCGGGGAGCTGTTTTTT
cdr3_aa: CASRAWGSLDTGELFF
v_call: TRBV6-1
clone_size: -
j_call: TRBJ2-2
d_call: -

cdr3_nt: TGTGCCAGCAGCTTATCAGCGGGGAGCTCCTACAATGAGCAGTTCTTC
cdr3_aa: CASSLSAGSSYNEQFF
v_call: TRBV7-9
clone_size: -
j_call: TRBJ2-1
d_call: TRBD2

cdr3_nt: TGCGCCAGCAGCCATGTTGACAGTCCCTCTGGAAACACCATATATTTT
cdr3_aa: CASSHVDSPSGNTIYF
v_call: TRBV4-1
clone_size: -
j_call: TRBJ1-3
d_call: -

cdr3_nt: TGTGCCAGCAGTCTAGCGGGGAGCACAGATACGCAGTATTTT
cdr3_aa: CASSLAGSTDTQYF
v_call: TRBV12-3/TRBV12-4
clone_size: few
j_call: TRBJ2-3
d_call: TRBD2

cdr3_nt: TGTGCCAGCTCACCACTCCCAGCATACAATGAGCAGTTCTTC
cdr3_aa: CASSPLPAYNEQFF
v_call: TRBV18
clone_size: few
j_call: TRBJ2-1
d_call: -

cdr3_nt: TGTGCCAGCAGAGATCCTGTGGGGGGTTTCGCCGGGGAGCTGTTTTTT
cdr3_aa: CASRDPVGGFAGELFF
v_call: TRBV2
clone_size: -
j_call: TRBJ2-2
d_call: -

cdr3_nt: TGTGCCAGCAGCTTAGGCTTTACGTACTCCTACAATGAGCAGTTCTTC
cdr3_aa: CASSLGFTYSYNEQFF
v_call: TRBV11-2
clone_size: -
j_call: TRBJ2-1
d_call: -

cdr3_nt: TGTGCCAGCAGCTCCCCTCGGAAGGTTGGGCTTAGGGCCAACGTCCTGACTTTC
cdr3_aa: CASSSPRKVGLRANVLTF
v_call: TRBV11-3
clone_size: -
j_call: TRBJ2-6
d_call: -

cdr3_nt: TGTGCCAGCAGCCCTCAGCTTGAGGGTGGCTACACCTTC
cdr3_aa: CASSPQLEGGYTF
v_call: TRBV7-6
clone_size: -
j_call: TRBJ1-2
d_call: -

cdr3_nt: TGTGCCAGCTCACCACCTATCACTGCCTACGAGCAGTACTTC
cdr3_aa: CASSPPITAYEQYF
v_call: TRBV18
clone_size: -
j_call: TRBJ2-7
d_call: -

cdr3_nt: TGTGCCAGCAGCTTAGATCGGCTAGAGGGACACAATGAGCAGTTCTTC
cdr3_aa: CASSLDRLEGHNEQFF
v_call: TRBV13
clone_size: -
j_call: TRBJ2-1
d_call: -

cdr3_nt: TGTGCCAGCTCACCACCGGTTCTTAAGATTACAGATACGCAGTATTTT
cdr3_aa: CASSPPVLKITDTQYF
v_call: TRBV18
clone_size: -
j_call: TRBJ2-3
d_call: -

cdr3_nt: TGCGCCAGCACAGGCCTAGCCAAAAACATTCAGTACTTC
cdr3_aa: CASTGLAKNIQYF
v_call: TRBV4-1
clone_size: -
j_call: TRBJ2-4
d_call: -

cdr3_nt: TGTGCCAGCAGCTTAGGCGTCAGGGAGTTCAGCTACAATGAGCAGTTCTTC
cdr3_aa: CASSLGVREFSYNEQFF
v_call: TRBV11-3
clone_size: -
j_call: TRBJ2-1
d_call: -

cdr3_nt: TGTGCCAGCAGCTTAGGAATGTCTAGCACAGATACGCAGTATTTT
cdr3_aa: CASSLGMSSTDTQYF
v_call: TRBV11-3
clone_size: few
j_call: TRBJ2-3
d_call: -

cdr3_nt: TGTGCCAGCAGGGCAGGGGTGGGCCAGCCCCAGCATTTT
cdr3_aa: CASRAGVGQPQHF
v_call: TRBV12-3/TRBV12-4
clone_size: -
j_call: TRBJ1-5
d_call: -

cdr3_nt: TGCGCCAGCAGTCAACGGGGGTGCACCGGGGAGCTGTTTTTT
cdr3_aa: CASSQRGCTGELFF
v_call: TRBV23-1
clone_size: few
j_call: TRBJ2-2
d_call: -

cdr3_nt: TGTGCCAGCAGAAGGCTCCAAGAGACCCAGTACTTC
cdr3_aa: CASRRLQETQYF
v_call: TRBV13
clone_size: -
j_call: TRBJ2-5
d_call: -

cdr3_nt: TGTGCCAGCAGCTTAGGGGACAGGGAGAACACTGAAGCTTTCTTT
cdr3_aa: CASSLGDRENTEAFF
v_call: TRBV11-1
clone_size: once
j_call: TRBJ1-1
d_call: TRBD1

cdr3_nt: TGTGCCAGCAGTGAGGAAGGACTAGTCGATGAGCAGTTCTTC
cdr3_aa: CASSEEGLVDEQFF
v_call: TRBV2
clone_size: -
j_call: TRBJ2-1
d_call: TRBD2

cdr3_nt: TGTGCCAGCAGTGATAGCTGGCGGATCACTTCCTACAATGAGCAGTTCTTC
cdr3_aa: CASSDSWRITSYNEQFF
v_call: TRBV2
clone_size: few
j_call: TRBJ2-1
d_call: -